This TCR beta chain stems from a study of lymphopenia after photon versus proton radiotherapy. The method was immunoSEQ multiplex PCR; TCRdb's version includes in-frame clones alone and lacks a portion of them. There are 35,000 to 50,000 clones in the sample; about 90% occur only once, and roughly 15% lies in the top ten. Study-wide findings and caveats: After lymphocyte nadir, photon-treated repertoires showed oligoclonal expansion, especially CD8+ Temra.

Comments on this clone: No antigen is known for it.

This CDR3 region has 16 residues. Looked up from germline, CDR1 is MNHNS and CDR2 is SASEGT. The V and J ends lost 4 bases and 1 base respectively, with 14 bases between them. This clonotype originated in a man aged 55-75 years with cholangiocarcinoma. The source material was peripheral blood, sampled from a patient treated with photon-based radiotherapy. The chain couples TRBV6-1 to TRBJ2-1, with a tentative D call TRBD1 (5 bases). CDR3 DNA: TGTGCCAGCAGTGGAATAGGGGCACAGTCCTACAATGAGCAGTTCTTC. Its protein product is CASSGIGAQSYNEQFF.